The next 23 T cell receptor beta chains were all read from a single sample in a study of OX40 agonist ivuxolimab in advanced cancers. Data came from immunoSEQ multiplex PCR; TCRdb stores just in-frame clones and leaves some out. The table lists some 70,000 clones, approximately 90% of them singletons. The source material was CD4+ or CD8+ T cells sorted from blood, sampled in a trial of the OX40 agonist ivuxolimab. These receptors all come from an adult with an advanced solid tumor such as melanoma, head and neck, liver or kidney cancer.

The CDR3 is CASLSFNYGYTF. The CDR3 bases are TGTGCCAGCCTGTCCTTTAACTATGGCTACACCTTC. The rearrangement uses TRBV6-5 and TRBJ1-2; no clear D gene. Germline-derived CDR1 and CDR2 are MNHEY and SVGAGI. CDR3 length: 12 amino acids. Trimming took off 8 bases at V and 1 base at J, with 8 bases between the two ends.

The chain joins TRBV7-9 to TRBJ1-1; no definite D call. The V and J ends lost 1 base and 6 bases respectively, with 15 bases between them. Germline V gene lookup returns CDR1 SEHNR and CDR2 FQNEAQ (reference sequence). The CDR3 spans 15 residues. Here the CDR3 DNA reads TGTGCCAGCAGCTTAGGAGTAGGCCCCGGGCCTGAAGCTTTCTTT. Amino acids: CASSLGVGPGPEAFF.

The V gene is TRBV20-1, the J gene TRBJ2-7; D not certain. The CDR3 consists of 10 residues. Germline assignment: CDR1 DFQATT and CDR2 SNEGSKA (reference sequence). Trimming shortened V by 5 bases and J by 5 bases, and 7 bases separated the two germline ends. CDR3 bases: TGCAGTGCTGCCCGGGACGAGCAGTACTTC. Its translation: CSAARDEQYF.

The gene calls are TRBV7-9 and TRBJ1-1, with D unclear. The germline CDR1 and CDR2 sequences are SEHNR and FQNEAQ (reference sequence). The CDR3 contains 13 residues. V lost 1 base to trimming and J lost 6 bases, with 9 bases between them. CDR3 in DNA: TGTGCCAGCAGCTTAGAAGGTGGCTCTGAAGCTTTCTTT. Its protein is CASSLEGGSEAFF. The full variable domain, with the rest looked up from reference TRBV7-9 and TRBJ1-1, is DTGVSQNPRHKITKRGQNVTFRCDPISEHNRLYWYRQTLGQGPEFLTYFQNEAQLEKSRLLSDRFSAERPKGSFSTLEIQRTEQGDSAMYLCASSLEGGSEAFFGQGTRLTVV.

V is TRBV5-4 and J is TRBJ2-1, with 11 positions matching TRBD2. Looked up from germline, CDR1 is SGHNT and CDR2 is YYREEE (reference sequence). Unmatched junction bases numbered 13, after V lost 4 bases and J lost 7 bases. This CDR3 contains 17 residues. The CDR3 reads CASSTLLLAGDWNEQFF. The CDR3 DNA reads TGTGCCAGCAGCACCCTCTTACTAGCGGGAGATTGGAATGAGCAGTTCTTC.

This rearrangement joins TRBV7-6 to TRBJ2-7; 7 bases align to TRBD1. The V segment lost 1 base and the J segment 0 bases; nucleotides outside the gene matches: 6. Per the germline V gene, CDR1 is SGHVS and CDR2 is FNYEAQ. This CDR3 spans 16 amino acids. The CDR3 nucleotides are TGTGCCAGCAGCTTAGTTGGGACAGCGAACTCCTACGAGCAGTACTTC. Translated, it gives CASSLVGTANSYEQYF. The full variable domain, completed using reference TRBV7-6 and TRBJ2-7, is GAGVSQSPRYKVTKRGQDVALRCDPISGHVSLYWYRQALGQGPEFLTYFNYEAQQDKSGLPNDRFSAERPEGSISTLTIQRTEQRDSAMYRCASSLVGTANSYEQYFGPGTRLTVT.

The chain is built from TRBV11-1 and TRBJ2-7; the match to TRBD2 covers 11 bases. Germline loops: CDR1 SGHAT, CDR2 FQDESV (reference sequence). V lost 5 bases to trimming and J lost 7 bases; unmatched junction nucleotides: 13. There are 16 residues in the CDR3. CDR3 nucleotides: TGTGCCAGCAGCCTTCACGGGACTAGCGGTCCCCGGGAGCAGTACTTC. It translates to CASSLHGTSGPREQYF.

V gene TRBV6-7 combines with J gene TRBJ2-5; perhaps D is TRBD1 or TRBD2 (7 bases each). TRBV6-7 is an ORF for which the function is uncertain. Trimming took 2 bases from V and 6 from J, leaving 19 bases between them. The CDR3 is made up of 16 amino acids. The CDR3 region has the DNA TGTGCCAGCAGTTACGTCAGGGGGGGTTTGAGAAAGACCCAGTACTTC. Translation gives CASSYVRGGLRKTQYF.

The chain couples TRBV5-1 to TRBJ1-1; D is unresolved. This CDR3 contains 18 residues. Germline-derived CDR1 and CDR2 are SGHRS and YFSETQ. V lost 0 bases and J 1 base, leaving 19 bases between the germline ends. The CDR3 bases are TGCGCCAGCAGCTTGGGTCTTGGAGGCAGGTCAGGGAACACTGAAGCTTTCTTT. It is translated as CASSLGLGGRSGNTEAFF.

The chain uses TRBV5-4 and TRBJ2-1, with 8 bases lining up with TRBD1. CDR1 is SGHNT, CDR2 YYREEE, per germline (reference sequence). V shed 4 bases and J 7 bases; nucleotides not matched to a gene: 10. There are 15 residues in the CDR3. The CDR3 region is CASSRDVTGGNEQFF. CDR3 nucleotides: TGTGCCAGCAGCCGAGACGTAACAGGGGGGAATGAGCAGTTCTTC.

V and J are TRBV2 and TRBJ1-1; D gene uncertain. CDR3 length: 13 amino acids. Germline V CDR1 and CDR2: SNHLY, FYNNEI. V lost 4 bases and J 0 bases, leaving 6 bases between the germline ends. CDR3 residues: CASSVSLNTEAFF. The DNA for the CDR3 is TGTGCCAGCAGTGTTAGTTTGAACACTGAAGCTTTCTTT.

The chain links TRBV6-5 to TRBJ2-7, with 7 bases that match TRBD1. Trimming at V came to 8 bases and at J to 3 bases, leaving 10 bases not matched to a gene. This CDR3 is 14 amino acids long. Germline-derived CDR1 and CDR2 are MNHEY and SVGAGI. The CDR3 sequence: CASGKQGTLYEQYF. The CDR3, as DNA: TGTGCCAGCGGAAAACAGGGGACACTCTACGAGCAGTACTTC.

The chain uses TRBV5-1 and TRBJ2-7; D is perhaps TRBD1 (5 bases). The CDR3 is 12 residues long. The V end was cut by 4 bases, the J end by 3 bases, with 8 bases between. Germline CDR1 and CDR2: SGHRS and YFSETQ. CDR3 protein: CASSQGYYEQYF. In nucleotides, the CDR3 is TGCGCCAGCAGCCAGGGTTACTACGAGCAGTACTTC.

This chain links TRBV27 with TRBJ2-7; D ambiguous. The CDR3 loop spans 17 amino acids. Germline V gene lookup returns CDR1 MNHEY and CDR2 SMNVEV (reference sequence). V was shortened by 2 bases and J by 1 base, with 18 bases between the two germline ends. The CDR3, as DNA: TGTGCCAGCAGTTTAAGTTATTTGAGTGAGATTTCCTACGAGCAGTACTTC. This encodes CASSLSYLSEISYEQYF.

This clone was counted only a few times. The chain links TRBV7-6 to TRBJ2-2; TRBD1 agrees at 7 bases. The length of the CDR3 is 14 residues. V shed 0 bases, J shed 6 bases, and the junction held 1 base outside the gene matches. The V gene's germline CDR1 is SGHVS and CDR2 FNYEAQ. The CDR3 here is CASSLAQGAGELFF. DNA for the CDR3: TGTGCCAGCAGCTTAGCCCAGGGGGCCGGGGAGCTGTTTTTT.

The chain couples TRBV19 to TRBJ1-2, with 10 bases identical to TRBD1. The J segment lost 8 bases and the V segment lost 7 bases, leaving 10 bases of the junction unmatched. The CDR3 is 14 residues long. The germline gives CDR1 LNHDA, CDR2 SQIVND (reference sequence). This CDR3 is CASKPTGGAAGYTF. The CDR3 nucleotides are TGTGCCAGTAAACCGACAGGGGGCGCGGCAGGCTACACCTTC.

The chain carries TRBV4-1 and TRBJ2-5, with 10 positions matching TRBD2. CDR1 is MGHRA, CDR2 YSYEKL, per germline. The CDR3 is 16 amino acids. The ends lost 3 bases at V and 4 bases at J; junction bases unmatched: 8. CDR3 sequence (DNA): TGCGCCAGCAGCCAGGGAAGCGGGAGGGCCTCAGAGACCCAGTACTTC. It yields the protein CASSQGSGRASETQYF.

The gene calls are TRBV5-4 and TRBJ2-5; 12 nucleotides line up with TRBD2. CDR3 length: 15 amino acids. Germline-derived CDR1 and CDR2 are SGHNT and YYREEE (reference sequence). With V trimmed by 4 bases and J by 3 bases, 4 bases remained unmatched. DNA for the CDR3: TGTGCCAGCAGCCTAGCGGGAGGGCCGAAAGAGACCCAGTACTTC. This encodes CASSLAGGPKETQYF.

This chain links TRBV27 with TRBJ2-2; 8 nucleotides line up with TRBD2. Germline V lookup: CDR1 MNHEY, CDR2 SMNVEV (reference sequence). V lost 6 bases to trimming and J lost 7 bases; unmatched junction nucleotides: 10. CDR3 length equals 15 residues. CDR3 bases: TGTGCCAGCAGATTAACCGTCCTAGCGGGCGGGGAGCTGTTTTTT. Protein: CASRLTVLAGGELFF.

The chain recombines TRBV19 with TRBJ2-1; D possibly corresponds to TRBD1 (5 bases). Germline CDR1 is LNHDA and CDR2 is SQIVND (reference sequence). V lost 1 base to trimming and J lost 4 bases, with 5 bases between them. CDR3 length: 13 amino acids. The CDR3 bases are TGTGCCAGTAGTATAGGACAGTACAATGAGCAGTTCTTC. It translates to CASSIGQYNEQFF.

The chain uses TRBV19 and TRBJ2-7; tentative D call: TRBD2 (5 bases). Deletions cut 4 bases from V and 9 bases from J, with 16 bases between. Looked up from germline, CDR1 is LNHDA and CDR2 is SQIVND (reference sequence). CDR3 length: 13 residues. The CDR3 region is CASSKLEEVVQYF. The CDR3, as DNA: TGTGCCAGTAGTAAACTAGAAGAGGTCGTGCAGTACTTC. The full variable domain, in which reference TRBV19 and TRBJ2-7 provide the parts outside the CDR3, is DGGITQSPKYLFRKEGQNVTLSCEQNLNHDAMYWYRQDPGQGLRLIYYSQIVNDFQKGDIAEGYSVSREKKESFPLTVTSAQKNPTAFYLCASSKLEEVVQYFGPGTRLTVT.

This chain connects TRBV9 to TRBJ2-3; TRBD2 agrees at 9 bases. In germline, CDR1 is SGDLS, CDR2 YYNGEE. V shed 4 bases, J shed 2 bases, and the junction held 8 bases outside the gene matches. The CDR3 extends over 16 amino acids. The CDR3 DNA sequence: TGTGCCAGCAGCTTCCTAGCGGGGACGAACACAGATACGCAGTATTTT. As protein: CASSFLAGTNTDTQYF.

V is TRBV4-1 and J is TRBJ1-4; D is uncertain. Germline CDR1 is MGHRA and CDR2 is YSYEKL. The CDR3 extends over 17 amino acids. The V and J ends lost 0 bases and 7 bases respectively, with 18 bases between them. The CDR3, as DNA: TGCGCCAGCAGCCAAGATATTAGAGGGTCTGTGGGTGAAAAACTGTTTTTT. The encoded protein is CASSQDIRGSVGEKLFF.